A selection of T cell receptor beta chains follows, all from one sample in a study of OX40 agonist ivuxolimab in advanced cancers. The protocol was immunoSEQ multiplex PCR, while the TCRdb copy is restricted to in-frame clones and leaves out a portion. The table records about 80,000 clones, approximately 91% of them present only once. Here the sequenced sample was CD4+ or CD8+ T cells sorted from blood, taken in a trial of the OX40 agonist ivuxolimab. These receptors came from an adult with an advanced solid tumor such as melanoma, head and neck, liver or kidney cancer. CDR3s include the opening cysteine and the closing phenylalanine or tryptophan. The D gene is left open where the match is weak. Clone size is given for some rows only: seen once, a few or many times, or a class if the clone is expanded.

>TRBJ2-7|.|once|TRBV6-1
TGTGCCAGCAGCGGATACGAGCAGTACTTC
CASSGYEQYF
>TRBJ2-7|.|.|TRBV9
TGTGCCAGCAGCGTCTCCCCCAGCTCCTACGAGCAGTACTTC
CASSVSPSSYEQYF
>TRBJ2-6|TRBD1|.|TRBV7-3
TGTGCCAGCAGCCTAAAGGTCCCGGGACAGGGGACTGGGGCCAACGTCCTGACTTTC
CASSLKVPGQGTGANVLTF
>TRBJ1-1|.|.|TRBV28
TGTGCCAGCAGTTTAAGGGCAGTCTCGCCGGAAGCTTTCTTT
CASSLRAVSPEAFF
>TRBJ1-4|TRBD1|.|TRBV7-8
TGTGCCAGCAGCTGGACAGGGGGCGGTGGTGAAAAACTGTTTTTT
CASSWTGGGGEKLFF
>TRBJ1-1|TRBD1|.|TRBV6-5
TGTGCCAGCAGTTATAGGGGGGACAGGGTCGCTGAAGCTTTCTTT
CASSYRGDRVAEAFF
>TRBJ2-7|TRBD2|.|TRBV11-2
TGTGCCAGCAGCTTAGATCGTTTAGCGGGAGTAATCTACGAGCAGTACTTC
CASSLDRLAGVIYEQYF
>TRBJ2-7|TRBD2|.|TRBV7-2
TGTGCCAGCAGCTCAGTTAGCGGGAGGACCGGGGGAGAGCAGTACTTC
CASSSVSGRTGGEQYF
>TRBJ1-1|.|.|TRBV2
TGTGCCAGCAGTCCGGGGGCGAACACTGAAGCTTTCTTT
CASSPGANTEAFF
>TRBJ2-2|.|.|TRBV5-1
TGCGCCACCCAGGGGGGTCAAACCGGGGAGCTGTTTTTT
CATQGGQTGELFF
>TRBJ2-5|.|.|TRBV18
TGTGCCAGCTCACCTGTGGCTAGCGCGTACCAAGAGACCCAGTACTTC
CASSPVASAYQETQYF
>TRBJ2-3|.|.|TRBV7-9
TGTGCCAGCAGCTTAGAGGCAGGGCCCCCAGATACGCAGTATTTT
CASSLEAGPPDTQYF
>TRBJ2-6|.|.|TRBV5-6
TGTGCCAGCAGCTTCACCTCTGGGGCCAACGTCCTGACTTTC
CASSFTSGANVLTF
>TRBJ1-1|.|.|TRBV27
TGTGCCAGCAGTTCTCTTTACTTGCCTGAAGCTTTCTTT
CASSSLYLPEAFF
>TRBJ2-7|TRBD1|.|TRBV10-2
TGCGCCAGCAGTTACGGGACAGGGTTGTACGAGCAGTACTTC
CASSYGTGLYEQYF
>TRBJ1-4|TRBD1|.|TRBV18
TGTGCCAGCTCACCAGTTTTACAGGGGGCTAATGAAAAACTGTTTTTT
CASSPVLQGANEKLFF
>TRBJ2-1|.|.|TRBV5-8
TGTGCCAGCAGCTCACGATTTCGGGAGGGGGCCAATGAGCAGTTCTTC
CASSSRFREGANEQFF
>TRBJ2-1|.|.|TRBV30
TGTGCCTGGAGTCGAAGAGACCTAGCTTCGAATGAGCAGTTCTTC
CAWSRRDLASNEQFF
>TRBJ1-2|.|few|TRBV7-2
TGTGCCAGCAGCTTAGGGACGAACTATGGCTACACCTTC
CASSLGTNYGYTF
>TRBJ2-1|.|.|TRBV6-1
TGTGCCAGCAGAAGGGGTAGCGGCCTCAGTGAGCAGTTCTTC
CASRRGSGLSEQFF
>TRBJ2-7|.|.|TRBV5-1
TGCGCCAGCAGCTTGATAGAGGAGTCTTACGAGCAGTACTTC
CASSLIEESYEQYF
>TRBJ1-1|.|.|TRBV21-1
TGTGCCCCCTACCCGGGCGGCGGTCGCAAAGGCACTGAAGCTTTCTTT
CAPYPGGGRKGTEAFF
>TRBJ2-5|.|once|TRBV6-5
TGTGCCAGCAGTTACTCGAGAGAGACCCAGTACTTC
CASSYSRETQYF
>TRBJ1-2|.|.|TRBV28
TGTGCCAGCACGACAGCTCAAATAAACTATGGCTACACCTTC
CASTTAQINYGYTF
>TRBJ2-7|.|.|TRBV9
TGTGCCAGCAGCGTAGGAGCCCCCGGGGGGCCAGACTTCTACGAGCAGTACTTC
CASSVGAPGGPDFYEQYF
>TRBJ2-3|TRBD2|few|TRBV27
TGTGCCAGCAGGGCCGCCGGGACTAGCGGGGACCTCACAGATACGCAGTATTTT
CASRAAGTSGDLTDTQYF
>TRBJ2-7|.|.|TRBV6-4
TGTGCCAGCAGTGTGGGTGTTTTCGGGGAGCAGTACTTC
CASSVGVFGEQYF
>TRBJ2-7|.|.|TRBV7-2
TGTGCCAGCAGCTCCCAGTCCGGGAGCTTCTCCGAGCAGTACTTC
CASSSQSGSFSEQYF
>TRBJ1-2|.|few|TRBV5-6
TGTGCCAGCAGCTTTCAGTCCAGTGGAATCTATGGCTACACCTTC
CASSFQSSGIYGYTF
>TRBJ2-3|TRBD2|few|TRBV5-1
TGCGCCAGCAGCTTTGGCGCTAGCGGGAGTGCAGATACGCAGTATTTT
CASSFGASGSADTQYF
>TRBJ1-5|TRBD1|.|TRBV6-6
TGTGCCAGCAGCGAAAACAGGGGGTATGGTCAGCCCCAGCATTTT
CASSENRGYGQPQHF
>TRBJ2-5|TRBD1|.|TRBV7-2
TGTGCCAGCAGCTACAACAGGGGTGGTCGCGAGACCCAGTACTTC
CASSYNRGGRETQYF
>TRBJ1-3|.|.|TRBV28
TGTGCCAGCAGTTTATGGGGGACAAACTCTGGAAACACCATATATTTT
CASSLWGTNSGNTIYF
>TRBJ2-7|TRBD1|.|TRBV4-2
TGTGCCAGCAGCCAACCGGGACAGGGGGCTTGGGAGCAGTACTTC
CASSQPGQGAWEQYF
>TRBJ1-2|TRBD1|.|TRBV28
TGTGCCAGCACCCAGACGGGACAGAACTATGGCTACACCTTC
CASTQTGQNYGYTF
>TRBJ1-2|.|once|TRBV6-1
TGTGCCAGCAGTGAAATTGGTGGTGGTGGCTACACCTTC
CASSEIGGGGYTF
>TRBJ2-2|.|.|TRBV7-9
TGTGCCAGCAGCTTCGGGGCGGCCGGGGAGCTGTTTTTT
CASSFGAAGELFF
>TRBJ2-3|.|.|TRBV27
TGTGCCAGCAGCCTTGGACTCCTAAAGAGGGAAGATACGCAGTATTTT
CASSLGLLKREDTQYF
>TRBJ1-4|.|.|TRBV7-2
TGTGCCAGCAGCTTAGATGGGTTTTCTAATGAAAAACTGTTTTTT
CASSLDGFSNEKLFF
>TRBJ2-5|.|.|TRBV11-2
TGTGCCAGCAGATTCCAGGGCCTCCTAAAAGAAGAGACCCAGTACTTC
CASRFQGLLKEETQYF
>TRBJ2-3|.|.|TRBV7-2
TGTGCCAGCAGTAAGGACTGGAGCACAGATACGCAGTATTTT
CASSKDWSTDTQYF
>TRBJ1-5|.|.|TRBV5-8
TGTGCCAGCAGCTTGCAAACGACGGCCTCTAATCAGCCCCAGCATTTT
CASSLQTTASNQPQHF
>TRBJ2-1|TRBD2|.|TRBV5-1
TGCGCCAGCAGCCCTATAGCGGGAAGCTACAATGAGCAGTTCTTC
CASSPIAGSYNEQFF